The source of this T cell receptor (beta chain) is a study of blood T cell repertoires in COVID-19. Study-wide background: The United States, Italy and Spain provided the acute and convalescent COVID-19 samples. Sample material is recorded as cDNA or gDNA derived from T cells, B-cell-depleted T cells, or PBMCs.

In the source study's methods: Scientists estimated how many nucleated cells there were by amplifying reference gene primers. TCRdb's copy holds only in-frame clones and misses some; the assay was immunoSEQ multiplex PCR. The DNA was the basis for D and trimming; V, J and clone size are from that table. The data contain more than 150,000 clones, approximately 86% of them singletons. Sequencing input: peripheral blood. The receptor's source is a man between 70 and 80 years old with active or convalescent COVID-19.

The CDR3 DNA sequence: TGTGCCAGTAGCCCCCTACAGGGGAAAAGGACTGAAGCTTTCTTT. This codes for CASSPLQGKRTEAFF. The rearrangement links TRBV19 to TRBJ1-1; 7 bases align to TRBD1. The CDR3 length is 15 residues. With 6 bases clipped from V and 5 bases from J, the junction kept 12 bases outside the gene matches. Germline V gene sequence: CDR1 LNHDA, CDR2 SQIVND (reference sequence).